A single sample gave rise to the 17 T cell receptor beta chains below, sequenced in a study of Ad26.COV2.S vaccination and SARS-CoV-2 variants. Clones were read by immunoSEQ multiplex PCR, and TCRdb kept only the in-frame ones, dropping some. Here the sample spans a few hundred thousand clones, roughly 84% being singletons. Documented treatment: 19 received Ad26.COV2.S at low or high dose, single or two shots; about 5 received placebo; per-sample allocation not given. Material that was analyzed had been drawn on day 63 after the first vaccine or placebo injection. This material consisted of peripheral blood, taken in a trial of Ad26.COV2.S vaccine versus placebo. These TCRs come from a person aged 18-65 years who received the Ad26.COV2.S COVID-19 vaccine or a placebo.

This sequence joins TRBV7-3 and TRBJ1-5; 7 nucleotides align to TRBD1. V shed 4 bases and J 4 bases; nucleotides not matched to a gene: 7. From germline, CDR1 is SGHTA and CDR2 FQGTGA. This CDR3 spans 15 amino acids. The CDR3 DNA sequence: TGTGCCAGCAGCTCCCTTGGGGACAGTAATCAGCCCCAGCATTTT. Its protein is CASSSLGDSNQPQHF.

The V gene is TRBV4-2, the J gene TRBJ1-2; tentatively, D is TRBD1 (5 bases). The CDR3 has 13 amino acids. Per the germline V gene, CDR1 is LGHNA and CDR2 is YNFKEQ. V was trimmed by 1 base and J by 7 bases, leaving 10 bases between them. The CDR3 region has the DNA TGTGCCAGCAGCCAAGGGGTCAGGGCTGGCTACACCTTC. Its translation is CASSQGVRAGYTF.

The chain couples TRBV30 to TRBJ1-3; D not certain. CDR1 is GTSNPN and CDR2 is SVGIG in the germline V gene (reference sequence). The CDR3 extends over 14 amino acids. The V gene lost 2 bases and the J gene lost 0 bases, with 8 bases spanning the gap. In nucleotides, the CDR3 is TGTGCCTGGAGTCTGGGAAGCTCTGGAAACACCATATATTTT. This codes for CAWSLGSSGNTIYF.

This clone was seen more than once but under ten times. The chain combines TRBV7-9 with TRBJ1-1, with 9 bases fitting TRBD1. Germline assignment: CDR1 SEHNR and CDR2 FQNEAQ (reference sequence). The CDR3 is 15 residues long. Losses at the gene ends were 5 bases for V and 10 bases for J; bases not matched to a gene: 14. The CDR3 spells CASSREQGAKIGAFF. Written as DNA, the CDR3 is TGTGCCAGCAGCCGCGAACAGGGGGCAAAAATTGGAGCTTTCTTT. Full variable domain (missing parts from reference TRBV7-9 and TRBJ1-1): DTGVSQNPRHKITKRGQNVTFRCDPISEHNRLYWYRQTLGQGPEFLTYFQNEAQLEKSRLLSDRFSAERPKGSFSTLEIQRTEQGDSAMYLCASSREQGAKIGAFFGQGTRLTVV.

This clone was found a few times. The rearrangement joins TRBV6-1 to TRBJ2-7; D may be TRBD1 (6 bases). The germline V gene has CDR1 MNHNS and CDR2 SASEGT. Trimming took 3 bases from V and 0 from J, leaving 12 bases between them. This CDR3 contains 15 residues. CDR3 nucleotide sequence: TGTGCCAGCAGTGAGTGGGGGCTGAACTCCTACGAGCAGTACTTC. Protein: CASSEWGLNSYEQYF.

The chain is built from TRBV9 and TRBJ2-7; TRBD1 might be the D (6 bases). Germline CDR1 is SGDLS and CDR2 is YYNGEE. V lost 4 bases to trimming and J lost 0 bases, with 17 bases between them. The CDR3 runs 16 residues. The CDR3 region has the DNA TGTGCCAGCAGCCCCGTCGGGACAACCTCCTCCTACGAGCAGTACTTC. This translates into CASSPVGTTSSYEQYF.

V usage is TRBV27 and J usage is TRBJ2-1; D gene uncertain. CDR3 length: 13 amino acids. Germline lookup yields CDR1 MNHEY and CDR2 SMNVEV (reference sequence). V was clipped by 6 bases and J by 2 bases, with 8 bases between them. CDR3 sequence reads: CASRRLAYNEQFF. The DNA for the CDR3 is TGTGCCAGCAGACGGTTGGCCTACAATGAGCAGTTCTTC.

V and J are TRBV5-4 and TRBJ1-1, with D unclear. The germline V gene encodes CDR1 SGHNT and CDR2 YYREEE (reference sequence). This CDR3 is built from 14 residues. Deletions cut 2 bases from V and 4 bases from J, with 12 bases between. The CDR3 coding sequence is TGTGCCAGCAGCTTAGGGTCAGGAAGCACTGAAGCTTTCTTT. It encodes CASSLGSGSTEAFF.

The rearrangement joins TRBV28 to TRBJ1-3; D unclear. Trimming removed 5 bases from V and 2 bases from J, with 10 bases in between. This CDR3 spans 14 amino acids. Germline V CDR1 and CDR2: MDHEN, SYDVKM. CDR3 in DNA: TGTGCCAGCAGTGCCACTGCCACTGGAAACACCATATATTTT. Protein: CASSATATGNTIYF.

The chain uses TRBV7-9 and TRBJ2-2; no definite D call. Germline CDR1 reads SEHNR; CDR2 reads FQNEAQ (reference sequence). V lost 0 bases and J lost 5, with 10 bases in between. The CDR3 is 15 amino acids. The CDR3 sequence is CASSLARGLTGELFF. The DNA for the CDR3 is TGTGCCAGCAGCTTAGCCCGTGGTCTTACCGGGGAGCTGTTTTTT.

The chain uses TRBV6-5 and TRBJ1-3; weak D call: TRBD1 (5 bases). Germline V CDR1 and CDR2: MNHEY, SVGAGI. The CDR3 is 15 amino acids. The V and J ends lost 2 bases and 2 bases respectively, with 10 bases between them. In DNA, the CDR3 is TGTGCCAGCAGTTACAGTCCGGGGGCTGGAAACACCATATATTTT. It encodes CASSYSPGAGNTIYF.

The chain couples TRBV9 to TRBJ2-3, with TRBD2 matching 8 bases. V was pared by 3 bases and J by 1 base, with 4 bases of the junction left unmatched. The CDR3 consists of 15 residues. Germline V gene sequence: CDR1 SGDLS, CDR2 YYNGEE. The DNA for the CDR3 is TGTGCCAGCAGCGCCTCGGGGGGGGGCACAGATACGCAGTATTTT. Its protein product is CASSASGGGTDTQYF.

The chain has TRBV7-9 and TRBJ2-7; D is tentatively TRBD1 or TRBD2 (6 bases each). The CDR3 is 16 residues long. The germline CDR1 and CDR2 sequences are SEHNR and FQNEAQ (reference sequence). V lost 6 bases, J lost 0 bases, and 18 bases lay in between. CDR3 residues: CASSFSSGAVSYEQYF. CDR3 in DNA: TGTGCCAGCAGTTTTAGTTCGGGGGCAGTCTCCTACGAGCAGTACTTC.

The gene calls are TRBV5-5 and TRBJ1-5; D not resolved. The length of the CDR3 is 14 residues. Per germline, CDR1 SGHKS and CDR2 YYEKEE (reference sequence). The ends were cut back, 0 bases at V and 4 bases at J, with 8 bases in the middle. As DNA, the CDR3 is TGTGCCAGCAGCTTGGTCAGCTCGAATCAGCCCCAGCATTTT. Protein product: CASSLVSSNQPQHF.

The chain's CDR3 is CASSLAYLRLANTGYEQYF. The CDR3 nucleotides read TGTGCCAGCAGCTTGGCCTACCTCCGACTAGCCAACACGGGCTACGAGCAGTACTTC. J is TRBJ2-7 and V is TRBV5-8, with 7 bases fitting TRBD2. Per the germline V gene, CDR1 is SGHTS and CDR2 is YDEGEE. The V and J ends lost 0 bases and 3 bases, in that order; junction bases with no gene match: 18. The CDR3 sequence is 19 residues long.

The chain carries TRBV18 and TRBJ2-3; TRBD1 agrees at 7 bases. CDR1 is KGHSH and CDR2 is LQKENI in the germline V gene. Trimming removed 2 bases from V and 1 base from J; junction bases left unmatched: 6. The CDR3 totals 16 residues. CDR3 loop: CASSPTEGAGTDTQYF. The CDR3 coding sequence is TGTGCCAGCTCACCAACCGAGGGGGCGGGCACAGATACGCAGTATTTT.

This clone was observed a single time. J is TRBJ1-5 and V is TRBV30, with D unclear. The germline gives CDR1 GTSNPN, CDR2 SVGIG (reference sequence). The CDR3 has 13 amino acids. V lost 4 bases and J 0 bases, leaving 7 bases between the germline ends. CDR3 coding DNA: TGTGCCTGGACACAGAATAGCAATCAGCCCCAGCATTTT. This codes for CAWTQNSNQPQHF.